The T cell receptor (gamma chain) under discussion was sequenced for a study of Vδ1+ human thymocytes. Notes on the study in general: Thymic TRG and TRD repertoires appeared highly polyclonal, with Gaussian CDR3 length distributions.

Sequences come from RNA converted to cDNA by reverse transcription. Multiplex PCR used pooled V-gene forward primers and a constant-region reverse primer to amplify CDR3s. TCRdb used CATT to re-call clones from the multiplex PCR reads. This table has roughly 30,000 gamma-chain clones, roughly 20% appearing once. With regard to this clone: Its antigen remains unidentified.

V gave up 4 bases and J gave up 4 bases; unmatched junction bases: 12. CDR3 length: 16 residues. Germline V CDR1 and CDR2: VENAVY, YDSYNSRV. The chain uses TRGV8 and TRGJP1. This clonotype originated in a boy under two years old who had congenital heart surgery. The sequencing input was Vdelta1+ gamma-delta thymocytes from the thymus. This sample's subset: FACS-sorted CD3+ TCRalphabeta- TCRVdelta1+ TCRVdelta2- thymocytes. The CDR3 nucleotides read TGTGCCACCTGGGACCCCCTTGGGGGCACTGGTTGGTTCAAGATATTT. Translating gives CATWDPLGGTGWFKIF.